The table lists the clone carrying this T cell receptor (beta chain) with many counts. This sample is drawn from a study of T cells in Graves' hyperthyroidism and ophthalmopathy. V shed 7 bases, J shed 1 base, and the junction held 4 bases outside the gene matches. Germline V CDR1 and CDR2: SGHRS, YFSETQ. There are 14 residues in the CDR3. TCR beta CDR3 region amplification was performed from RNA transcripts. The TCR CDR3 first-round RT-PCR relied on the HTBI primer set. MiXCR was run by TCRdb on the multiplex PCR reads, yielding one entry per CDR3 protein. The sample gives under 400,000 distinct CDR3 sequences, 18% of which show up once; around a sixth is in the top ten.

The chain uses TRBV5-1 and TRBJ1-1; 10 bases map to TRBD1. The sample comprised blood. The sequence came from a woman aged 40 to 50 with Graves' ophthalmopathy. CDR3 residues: CASRTGGRNTEAFF. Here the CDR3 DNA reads TGCGCCAGCCGGACAGGGGGGAGGAACACTGAAGCTTTCTTT.